One sample yielded the 27 T cell receptor beta chains listed below, sequenced in a study of cytomegalovirus exposure and HLA in healthy donors. Vbeta (60) and Jbeta (13) primers were used in the PCR. The repertoire was sequenced with immunoSEQ multiplex PCR; TCRdb's copy has only in-frame clones and lacks some. The data hold fewer than 140,000 clones, with under 80% observed a single time. Input material: PBMCs. These receptors were collected from a woman aged 45-65 years in good health and CMV-seropositive.

J is TRBJ2-7 and V is TRBV2; 10 bases agree with TRBD2. J gave up 2 bases and V 9 bases, and 4 bases lay outside the gene matches. This CDR3 spans 13 amino acids. The germline CDR1 and CDR2 sequences are SNHLY and FYNNEI. The CDR3 loop reads CARRAGGAYEQYF. DNA of the CDR3: TGTGCCAGAAGAGCGGGGGGGGCCTACGAGCAGTACTTC. Together with reference TRBV2 and TRBJ2-7, the CDR3 gives the full variable domain: EPEVTQTPSHQVTQMGQEVILRCVPISNHLYFYWYRQILGQKVEFLVSFYNNEISEKSEIFDDQFSVERPDGSNFTLKIRSTKLEDSAMYFCARRAGGAYEQYFGPGTRLTVT.

This clone was observed a handful of times. This chain links TRBV28 with TRBJ2-2; weak D call: TRBD1 (5 bases). The V and J ends lost 10 bases and 4 bases respectively, with 16 bases between them. The CDR3 runs 14 residues. The germline V gene encodes CDR1 MDHEN and CDR2 SYDVKM. CDR3 sequence: CATSQGRGTGELFF. The CDR3 region has the DNA TGTGCCACCAGCCAGGGTCGTGGCACCGGGGAGCTGTTTTTT.

The chain employs TRBV19 and TRBJ1-5; TRBD1 matches 7 bases. Germline CDR1 reads LNHDA; CDR2 reads SQIVND (reference sequence). Losses at the gene ends were 1 base for V and 9 bases for J; bases not matched to a gene: 15. This CDR3 contains 17 residues. CDR3 region: CASSIAGQPLAGWPQHF. CDR3 DNA sequence: TGTGCCAGTAGTATAGCGGGACAGCCTTTGGCGGGGTGGCCCCAGCATTTT.

The chain joins TRBV28 to TRBJ1-2; D may be TRBD1 (5 bases). This CDR3 contains 13 residues. The V gene lost 7 bases and the J gene lost 4 bases, with 13 bases spanning the gap. Looked up from germline, CDR1 is MDHEN and CDR2 is SYDVKM. The CDR3 DNA is TGTGCCAGCACCATTCAGGGATTCTATGGCTACACCTTC. Its protein is CASTIQGFYGYTF.

V usage is TRBV5-1 and J usage is TRBJ2-7, with TRBD2 matching 11 bases. The CDR3 is made up of 16 amino acids. CDR1 is SGHRS and CDR2 is YFSETQ in the germline V gene. Germline trimming cut 1 base from V and 0 bases from J; bases unmatched to any gene: 3. The CDR3 sequence is CASSLTLAGGSYEQYF. CDR3 DNA sequence: TGCGCCAGCAGCTTGACTCTAGCGGGGGGCTCCTACGAGCAGTACTTC.

The rearrangement uses TRBV4-3 and TRBJ2-1, with a weak D call TRBD1 (5 bases). Germline assignment: CDR1 LGHNA and CDR2 YSLEER. V was clipped by 4 bases and J by 9 bases, with 10 bases between them. The CDR3 spans 12 residues. For the CDR3, the DNA is TGCGCCAGCAGCCTAGGGGTCGGTGAGCAGTTCTTC. Translation: CASSLGVGEQFF.

This clone was picked up one time. The V call is TRBV30, the J call TRBJ1-5, with a weak D call TRBD1 (5 bases). V was cut by 0 bases and J by 2 bases, with 11 bases left in between. The CDR3 consists of 15 residues. CDR1 GTSNPN and CDR2 SVGIG come from the germline V gene (reference sequence). CDR3 residues: CAWSVLGGGNQPQHF. As DNA, the CDR3 is TGTGCCTGGAGTGTACTAGGAGGGGGCAATCAGCCCCAGCATTTT.

The chain combines TRBV18 with TRBJ2-3; 14 bases are a match to TRBD2. The CDR3 has 17 amino acids. V lost 3 bases to trimming and J lost 4 bases; unmatched junction nucleotides: 6. Per the germline V gene, CDR1 is KGHSH and CDR2 is LQKENI. CDR3 region: CASSPFWTSGGPDTQYF. In DNA form, the CDR3 reads TGTGCCAGCTCACCTTTCTGGACTAGCGGGGGGCCAGATACGCAGTATTTT.

The chain is built from TRBV28 and TRBJ2-7; 10 nucleotides line up with TRBD1. Germline V lookup: CDR1 MDHEN, CDR2 SYDVKM. The V segment lost 6 bases and the J segment 3 bases; nucleotides outside the gene matches: 5. The CDR3 is 14 amino acids. CDR3 amino acids: CASRTRDRGYEQYF. DNA of the CDR3: TGTGCCAGCAGGACCCGGGACAGGGGCTACGAGCAGTACTTC. Full variable domain (outside the CDR3, taken from reference TRBV28 and TRBJ2-7): DVKVTQSSRYLVKRTGEKVFLECVQDMDHENMFWYRQDPGLGLRLIYFSYDVKMKEKGDIPEGYSVSREKKERFSLILESASTNQTSMYLCASRTRDRGYEQYFGPGTRLTVT.

A note on this clone: Other DNA sequences within the sample encode an identical CDR3. V and J are TRBV6-6 and TRBJ1-1; 9 bases align to TRBD1. The CDR3 is 13 amino acids. Germline V gives CDR1 MNHNY, CDR2 SVGAGI (reference sequence). Germline trimming cut 8 bases from V and 3 bases from J; bases unmatched to any gene: 4. CDR3 nucleotide sequence: TGTGCCAGCTCGGGACAGGGATACACTGAAGCTTTCTTT. This sequence encodes CASSGQGYTEAFF.

This clone came up a few times. The J gene is TRBJ1-5, the V gene TRBV15; 7 nucleotides align to TRBD1. Germline values: CDR1 LNHNV, CDR2 YYDKDF (reference sequence). V lost 2 bases, J lost 6 bases, and 10 bases stayed unmatched. This CDR3 spans 16 amino acids. CDR3 nucleotide sequence: TGTGCCACCAGCAGACGCCGGGACAGTGGAATTCAGCCCCAGCATTTT. Protein: CATSRRRDSGIQPQHF.

The chain uses TRBV6-1 and TRBJ1-5; maybe TRBD1 (6 bases). CDR3 size: 15 residues. CDR1 and CDR2 (germline): MNHNS, SASEGT. Trimming left V 6 bases short and J 1 base short, with 13 bases between. The CDR3 loop is CASREQGGSNQPQHF. In DNA, the CDR3 is TGTGCCAGCAGAGAACAGGGAGGAAGCAATCAGCCCCAGCATTTT.

The chain combines TRBV9 with TRBJ2-1, with TRBD2 as a possible D gene (5 bases). Trimming shortened V by 0 bases and J by 3 bases, and 16 bases separated the two germline ends. The V gene's germline CDR1 is SGDLS and CDR2 YYNGEE. CDR3 length equals 17 residues. The DNA for the CDR3 is TGTGCCAGCAGCGTAGGGCCTAGCCGATCCTACTACAATGAGCAGTTCTTC. It codes for CASSVGPSRSYYNEQFF.

The J gene is TRBJ1-2, the V gene TRBV28; 7 bases are a match to TRBD1. CDR1 and CDR2 from the germline V gene are MDHEN and SYDVKM. CDR3 length equals 15 residues. The ends lost 6 bases at V and 1 base at J; junction bases unmatched: 8. DNA for the CDR3: TGTGCCAGCAGCTCAGACAGGGTTGGTAACTATGGCTACACCTTC. Its protein is CASSSDRVGNYGYTF.

The V call is TRBV15, the J call TRBJ1-1; no clear D gene. Trimming removed 0 bases from V and 4 bases from J, with 9 bases in between. CDR3 length equals 14 residues. In germline, CDR1 is LNHNV, CDR2 YYDKDF (reference sequence). The CDR3 here is CATSRDLEGTEAFF. CDR3 nucleotides: TGTGCCACCAGCAGAGATCTGGAGGGCACTGAAGCTTTCTTT.

This chain uses TRBV7-2 with TRBJ1-2; D possibly corresponds to TRBD1 (6 bases). This CDR3 is built from 15 residues. V was shortened by 5 bases and J by 0 bases, with 13 bases between the two germline ends. Germline V gene data show CDR1 as SGHTA and CDR2 as FQGNSA. The CDR3 region is CASSPPGQTNYGYTF. In DNA, the CDR3 is TGTGCCAGCAGCCCGCCCGGACAGACTAACTATGGCTACACCTTC.

V usage is TRBV27 and J usage is TRBJ2-5; D ambiguous. The J call may be in error: the DNA end matches TRBJ2-7 better. The CDR3 sequence is 11 residues long. Germline lookup yields CDR1 MNHEY and CDR2 SMNVEV (reference sequence). In nucleotides, the CDR3 is TGTGCCAGCAGTCCGGGTGGCGAGCAGTACTTC. This encodes CASSPGGEQYF.

This chain links TRBV5-4 with TRBJ2-5; D gene uncertain. V gave up 2 bases and J gave up 2 bases, with 4 bases separating them. The CDR3 covers 12 residues. In germline, CDR1 is SGHNT, CDR2 YYREEE (reference sequence). CDR3 DNA sequence: TGTGCCAGCAGCTTTCCTCAAGAGACCCAGTACTTC. Its translation: CASSFPQETQYF.

The J gene is TRBJ1-1, the V gene TRBV19; a possible D gene is TRBD1 (5 bases). Germline loops: CDR1 LNHDA, CDR2 SQIVND (reference sequence). The CDR3 runs 13 residues. The V end lost 4 bases, the J end lost 5 bases, and 11 bases lay between the germline ends. The CDR3 DNA is TGTGCCAGTAGTACGCAGGGATGGACTGAAGCTTTCTTT. This encodes CASSTQGWTEAFF.

This clone turned up a few times. The chain links TRBV28 to TRBJ1-2; 7 bases are a match to TRBD1. The J segment lost 4 bases and the V segment lost 7 bases, leaving 12 bases of the junction unmatched. In germline, CDR1 is MDHEN, CDR2 SYDVKM. The CDR3 totals 15 residues. The CDR3 DNA reads as TGTGCCAGCAACGCACTGACAGGGATGGTCTATGGCTACACCTTC. Amino acid sequence: CASNALTGMVYGYTF.

The chain uses TRBV18 and TRBJ2-3, with a possible D match to TRBD2 (5 bases). Per the germline V gene, CDR1 is KGHSH and CDR2 is LQKENI. V was trimmed by 6 bases and J by 0 bases, leaving 19 bases between them. The CDR3 runs to 17 residues. This CDR3 is CASSSNGLAPSTDTQYF. CDR3 nucleotides: TGTGCCAGCTCCTCAAATGGACTCGCTCCTAGCACAGATACGCAGTATTTT.

The J gene is TRBJ1-6, the V gene TRBV27, with TRBD1 identical over 8 bases. V shed 2 bases, J shed 4 bases, and the junction held 10 bases outside the gene matches. The CDR3 is 18 residues long. Germline CDR1 and CDR2: MNHEY and SMNVEV (reference sequence). The CDR3 loop reads CASSLRDRRTHYNSPLHF. The CDR3 DNA sequence: TGTGCCAGCAGTTTAAGGGACAGGAGAACTCATTATAATTCACCCCTCCACTTT.

This clone turned up a few times. V is TRBV7-2 and J is TRBJ1-6, with TRBD1 matching over 10 bases. V lost 4 bases and J lost 8; bases outside the gene matches: 2. CDR1 and CDR2 (germline): SGHTA, FQGNSA. The CDR3 runs 14 residues. The CDR3, as DNA: TGTGCCAGCAGCTCCGGGACAGGGGATTCACCCCTCCACTTT. As protein: CASSSGTGDSPLHF.

Comment on this clone: This same CDR3 is encoded by further DNA sequences in the sample. This chain uses TRBV11-2 with TRBJ1-5, with 9 bases that match TRBD1. The CDR3 loop spans 15 amino acids. V was pared by 5 bases and J by 1 base, with 3 bases of the junction left unmatched. The germline gives CDR1 SGHAT, CDR2 FQNNGV. CDR3 region: CASSRDRESNQPQHF. CDR3 nucleotides: TGTGCCAGCAGCCGGGACAGGGAGAGCAATCAGCCCCAGCATTTT.

The rearrangement links TRBV7-9 to TRBJ1-1, with D unresolved. V was cut by 5 bases and J by 3 bases, with 7 bases left in between. Germline V gene lookup returns CDR1 SEHNR and CDR2 FQNEAQ (reference sequence). The CDR3 runs 12 residues. CDR3 amino acids: CASSLMDTEAFF. CDR3 sequence (DNA): TGTGCCAGCAGCCTAATGGACACTGAAGCTTTCTTT.

This chain links TRBV6-1 with TRBJ2-7; D uncertain. V was pared by 6 bases and J by 4 bases, with 13 bases between. Germline V gene data show CDR1 as MNHNS and CDR2 as SASEGT. The CDR3 length is 13 residues. The CDR3, as DNA: TGTGCCAGCAGGTCCTCGCCGGTTTACGAGCAGTACTTC. Amino acid sequence: CASRSSPVYEQYF.

The chain has TRBV4-3 and TRBJ2-3, with a tentative D call TRBD2 (5 bases). V was cut by 1 base and J by 6 bases, with 11 bases left in between. CDR3 length: 14 residues. CDR1 is LGHNA and CDR2 is YSLEER in the germline V gene. In DNA form, the CDR3 reads TGCGCCAGCAGCCAAGTAAATCAGCGGGATACGCAGTATTTT. Encoded protein: CASSQVNQRDTQYF.